Below, 3 T cell receptor beta chains from the same sample are listed, as sequenced in a study of blood T cell repertoires in COVID-19. Sequencing used immunoSEQ multiplex PCR; TCRdb keeps in-frame clones, though not all of them. The sample consists of roughly 240,000 clones, 83% of them appearing once. Specimen: peripheral blood. The origin of the receptors is a man in his fifties or sixties who had recovered from COVID-19.

The CDR3 here is CASSEDQGAQPQHF. The CDR3 nucleotides read TGTGCCAGCAGTGAAGACCAGGGGGCCCAGCCCCAGCATTTT. The chain recombines TRBV6-1 with TRBJ1-5, with 8 bases identical to TRBD1. V lost 1 base, J lost 7 bases, and 3 bases stayed unmatched. Germline CDR1 reads MNHNS; CDR2 reads SASEGT. The CDR3 sequence is 14 residues long.

The chain recombines TRBV5-8 with TRBJ2-1, with 11 bases lining up with TRBD1. CDR1 and CDR2 from the germline V gene are SGHTS and YDEGEE. Trimming removed 4 bases from V and 9 bases from J; junction bases left unmatched: 9. The CDR3 covers 15 residues. The CDR3 DNA is TGTGCCAGCAGCCCGGGGACAGGGGGAAACGGTGAGCAGTTCTTC. Translated, it gives CASSPGTGGNGEQFF.

The chain couples TRBV18 to TRBJ1-2; D possibly corresponds to TRBD1 (5 bases). Trimming left V 8 bases short and J 4 bases short, with 17 bases between. Per the germline V gene, CDR1 is KGHSH and CDR2 is LQKENI. This CDR3 spans 14 amino acids. CDR3 amino acids: CASRETAGIYGYTF. The DNA for the CDR3 is TGTGCCAGCCGCGAAACTGCAGGGATCTATGGCTACACCTTC.